Below are 5 T cell receptor beta chains sequenced from a single sample in a study of monozygotic twins with inflammatory bowel disease (dated by TCRdb to about 2019). Library preparation employed 5' RACE. The sequencer was an Illumina HiSeq 2500. Based on TCRdb reprocessing of the reads, there is one entry per CDR3 protein sequence, and DNA is missing. The sample has 420,000 or so distinct CDR3 sequences on record. The ten largest clonotypes hold roughly 2.5% of the sample. Material: blood. These TCRs come from a human donor with ulcerative colitis or Crohn's disease, or a healthy co-twin of an affected twin (not recorded which).

CDR3: CASSLGTPYEQYF. The chain has TRBV12-3 or TRBV12-4 and TRBJ2-7; the TCRdb D gene call, TRBD1, has no DNA to confirm it. This CDR3 is built from 13 residues.

The V call is TRBV2, the J call TRBJ1-1. This CDR3 contains 11 residues. Germline V gives CDR1 SNHLY, CDR2 FYNNEI. CDR3 residues: CAGQSGTEAFF.

The chain carries TRBV6-1 and TRBJ2-5; checking the TCRdb D call of TRBD2 is not possible without DNA. Germline-derived CDR1 and CDR2 are MNHNS and SASEGT. The CDR3 contains 14 residues. The CDR3 loop reads CASSLGLAGKTQYF.

This chain connects TRBV13 to TRBJ1-6. CDR1 and CDR2 from the germline V gene are PRHDT and FYEKMQ (reference sequence). This CDR3 comprises 16 residues. The CDR3 protein is CASSPTGSSYNSPLHF.

The CDR3 region is CASSPGRIGNQPQHF. This chain joins TRBV3-1 and TRBJ1-5; TCRdb selects TRBD1, and the lack of DNA leaves this call unchecked. The CDR3 spans 15 residues. CDR1 is LGHDT and CDR2 is YNNKEL in the germline V gene (reference sequence).